These T cell receptor beta chains were read from a single sample in a study of breast tumors, draining lymph nodes, adjacent tissues. Each CDR3 protein gets one entry after TCRdb re-called the multiplex PCR reads with MiXCR. The sample records about 300,000 distinct CDR3 sequences, 30% being singletons. Sequencing was carried out using axillary lymph node tissue. Source of these receptors: a female donor with breast cancer. Some clones in this sample may be carry-over from other donors' samples. Both conserved end residues are part of each CDR3. A D gene is named only where the DNA matches it firmly. Clone size is given for some rows only: seen once, a few or many times, or a class if the clone is expanded.

>-|15|TRBD1|TRBJ2-7|TRBV27
TGTGCCAGCAGTCCCGGCGACAGGGCGGCCTACGAGCAGTACTTC
CASSPGDRAAYEQYF
>many|16|TRBD2|TRBJ2-1|TRBV5-1
TGCGCCAGCAGCTTGGCCGATACTAGCGAGGACAATGAGCAGTTCTTC
CASSLADTSEDNEQFF
>-|14|-|TRBJ1-4|TRBV10-1
TGCGCCAGCAGTGAGTCGTGGGGTGGCGAAAAACTGTTTTTT
CASSESWGGEKLFF
>-|13|-|TRBJ1-1|TRBV7-9
TGTGCCAGCACGTATGGGGAGTTCGCTGAAGCTTTCTTT
CASTYGEFAEAFF
>-|16|TRBD2|TRBJ2-7|TRBV6-6
TGTGCCAGCAGTCACTCGACAACTAGCGGGAGTTCCGAGCAGTACTTC
CASSHSTTSGSSEQYF
>-|11|-|TRBJ1-2|TRBV2
TGTGCCAGCGTCAAGGGGCATGGCTACACCTTC
CASVKGHGYTF
>many|15|-|TRBJ1-6|TRBV4-2
TGTGCCAGCAGCCAAGATTTACAGGATAATTCACCCCTCCACTTT
CASSQDLQDNSPLHF
>-|16|TRBD2|TRBJ2-2|TRBV28
TGTGCCAGCAGAGCTGCGGGACTAGCGTTAACCGGGGAGCTGTTTTTT
CASRAAGLALTGELFF
>few|18|TRBD2|TRBJ2-1|TRBV6-5
TGTGCCAGCAGTTACTCGCTTTCCACTAGCGGGTCCCACAATGAGCAGTTCTTC
CASSYSLSTSGSHNEQFF
>many|14|TRBD2|TRBJ2-1|TRBV7-9
TGTGCCAGCATGCCGGGACTAGGAAGGGATGAGCAGTTCTTC
CASMPGLGRDEQFF
>many|18|-|TRBJ2-1|TRBV20-1
TGCAGTGCTAGAGATGATCTCCGGGGCTTAGGGTATTACAATGAGCAGTTCTTC
CSARDDLRGLGYYNEQFF
>-|15|-|TRBJ1-3|TRBV7-8
TGTGCCAGCAGTATCCCCCGGGGTACTGGAAACACCATATATTTT
CASSIPRGTGNTIYF
>many|16|TRBD2|TRBJ2-3|TRBV9
TGTGCCAGCAGCGTAGCCAGAGCGGGAGGAGGGGATACGCAGTATTTT
CASSVARAGGGDTQYF
>many|15|-|TRBJ1-6|TRBV19
TGTGCCAGTAAAGCGGAGGGGTCAGGAAATTCACCCCTCCACTTT
CASKAEGSGNSPLHF
>many|15|-|TRBJ1-5|TRBV20-1
TGCAGTGCTAGAGATGGGGAGTATGGCAATCAGCCCCAGCATTTT
CSARDGEYGNQPQHF
>many|12|-|TRBJ2-7|TRBV2
TGTGCCAGCAGGGGTGGGGGGAAGGTGCAGTACTTC
CASRGGGKVQYF
>many|15|-|TRBJ2-2|TRBV15
TGTGCCACCAGCAGAGTCGGGGGAATCAACGGGGAGCTGTTTTTT
CATSRVGGINGELFF
>many|14|-|TRBJ2-1|TRBV5-6
TGTGCCAGCAGCTTGGTCGGTCAGAACAATGAGCAGTTCTTC
CASSLVGQNNEQFF
>many|13|-|TRBJ2-4|TRBV20-1
TGCAGTGCTAAAGACAGAGCCTTTGGTAGTCAGTACTTC
CSAKDRAFGSQYF
>-|14|-|TRBJ2-2|TRBV18
TGTGCCAGCTCACCAGAACCTAACACCGGGGAGCTGTTTTTT
CASSPEPNTGELFF
>-|14|-|TRBJ1-2|TRBV30
TGTGCCTGGAGTGAGGAGGGGGAAGGCTATGGCTACACCTTC
CAWSEEGEGYGYTF
>few|15|-|TRBJ1-2|TRBV28
TGTGCCAGCAGTTTAAGACAGTCGTCCAGCTATGGCTACACCTTC
CASSLRQSSSYGYTF
>-|15|TRBD1|TRBJ1-6|TRBV15
TGTGCCACCAGCAGAGTCGGGACAGCGAATTCACCCCTCCACTTT
CATSRVGTANSPLHF
>many|12|TRBD1|TRBJ1-5|TRBV12-3/TRBV12-4
TGTGCCAGCAGTACAGGGGGCCAGCCCCAGCATTTT
CASSTGGQPQHF
>many|14|-|TRBJ2-7|TRBV9
TGTGCCAGCAGCGCGGGACGTATCCCCTACGAGCAGTACTTC
CASSAGRIPYEQYF
>once|13|-|TRBJ1-6|TRBV6-1
TGTGCCAGCAGTTACAGTGGGCCCTCACCCCTCCACTTT
CASSYSGPSPLHF
>many|15|-|TRBJ2-6|TRBV10-3
TGTGCCATCAGAGCCATTGGACCTGGGGCCAACGTCCTGACTTTC
CAIRAIGPGANVLTF
>-|12|-|TRBJ1-3|TRBV7-2
TGTGCCAGCGGCGCCTCTGGAAACACCATGTATTTT
CASGASGNTMYF
>-|16|TRBD2|TRBJ2-5|TRBV5-5
TGTGCCAGCTCCCTGGGGACTAGCGGCCTCCAAGAGACCCGGTACTTC
CASSLGTSGLQETRYF
>many|13|-|TRBJ2-2|TRBV19
TGTGCCAGTAGTATATCCGGGGCCGGGGAGCTGTTTTTT
CASSISGAGELFF
>many|15|TRBD2|TRBJ2-2|TRBV5-1
TGCGCCAGCAGAGGGGTAGCGGGAGACCCCGGGGAGCTGTTTTTT
CASRGVAGDPGELFF
>-|15|TRBD1|TRBJ1-5|TRBV10-1
TGCGCCAGCACCGATCCGGGACAGCACAATCAGCCCCAGCATTTT
CASTDPGQHNQPQHF
>few|15|TRBD2|TRBJ2-7|TRBV6-1
TGTGCCAGCACCCCCAAAGGGGAGGGGCTAAAAGAGCAGTACTTC
CASTPKGEGLKEQYF
>many|16|TRBD2|TRBJ2-1|TRBV24-1
TGTGCCACCAGTGATTTCGGAACTAGCGGGAACGATGAGCAGTTCTTC
CATSDFGTSGNDEQFF
>-|18|-|TRBJ2-6|TRBV7-9
TGTGCCAGCAGCTTTGTCCCCGGGCTGTGCTCTGGGGCCAACGTCCTGACTTTC
CASSFVPGLCSGANVLTF
>many|16|TRBD1|TRBJ2-1|TRBV10-1
TGCGCCAGCAGTGCGGGACAGGGGGAGTTTGGGAATGAGCAGTTCTTC
CASSAGQGEFGNEQFF
>many|14|-|TRBJ1-2|TRBV7-9
TGTGCCAGCAGCTTAGCGTCGGGCAGGGATGGCTACACCTTC
CASSLASGRDGYTF
>many|14|TRBD1|TRBJ2-4|TRBV7-9
TGTGCCAGCAGCCCCGGACAGGGGGGAAACATTCAGTACTTC
CASSPGQGGNIQYF
>many|14|-|TRBJ2-1|TRBV20-1
TGCAGTGCCATTGACAGATTCTCCTACAATGAGCAGTTCTTC
CSAIDRFSYNEQFF
>few|14|-|TRBJ2-7|TRBV5-8
TGTGCCAGCAGCTTGTGGGAGGTTGCCTACGAGCAGTACTTC
CASSLWEVAYEQYF
>-|17|-|TRBJ2-1|TRBV24-1
TGTGCCACCAGTGCCGGGGACTCCCTAAAATCCTACAATGAGCAGTTCTTC
CATSAGDSLKSYNEQFF
>many|14|TRBD1|TRBJ1-5|TRBV12-3/TRBV12-4
TGTGCCAGCAATGACAGGGGTGGTAATCAGCCCCAGCATTTT
CASNDRGGNQPQHF
>-|10|-|TRBJ1-2|TRBV7-9
TGTGCCAGCAGCTCGCAGGGGTCCACCTTC
CASSSQGSTF
>few|15|-|TRBJ1-2|TRBV7-9
TGTGCCAGCAGCTTAGATTCATCGGGGGGCGTAGGCTACCCCTTC
CASSLDSSGGVGYPF
>many|13|-|TRBJ2-7|TRBV19
TGTGCCAGTAGTATAGGCTTAGCCTACGAGCAGTACTTC
CASSIGLAYEQYF
>many|13|-|TRBJ2-7|TRBV19
TGTGCCAGTATCGACAGTGACTCCTACGAGCAGTACTTC
CASIDSDSYEQYF
>many|17|TRBD2|TRBJ2-2|TRBV4-2
TGTGCCAGCAGCCAAGGGTTCGGGGGGATGAACACCGGGGAGCTGTTTTTT
CASSQGFGGMNTGELFF
>-|13|TRBD1|TRBJ1-6|TRBV10-3
TGTGCCATCAGAGGGACAGGGTATTCACCCCTCCACTTT
CAIRGTGYSPLHF
>once|15|-|TRBJ1-2|TRBV2
TGTGCCAGCAGTTACGACGCAGGGGTCAACTATGGCTACACCTTC
CASSYDAGVNYGYTF